The clone carrying this T cell receptor (beta chain) was counted at least ten times. Its antigen is currently unknown. These data come from a study of human T cells and chemical hapten exposure. General observations from the study: Once DPC sensitization occurred, TCRs above 1 in 1000 frequency showed no change.

Time point given: healthy volunteer bleed at 2 weeks. RNA extraction used unfractionated whole blood as the source of total RNA. During construction of the library, unique molecular identifiers were attached to individual cDNA molecules for quantitative, reproducible TCR counting. MiXCR was run by TCRdb on the RACE reads, yielding one entry per CDR3 protein. Here the sample spans 35,000 to 50,000 distinct CDR3 sequences, 3.5% to 4.5% being singletons. The CDR3 runs to 19 residues. The junction had 17 bases not matched to a gene; V was cut back by 5 bases and J by 2 bases. The chain carries TRBV12-3 or TRBV12-4 and TRBJ2-3; 9 bases map to TRBD2. The receptor was derived from a female donor in good health. Some clones in this sample may be carry-over from other donors' samples. Sequencing was performed on whole blood. CDR3 protein: CASSPRLQTSGLFTDTQYF. CDR3 DNA sequence: TGTGCCAGCAGTCCCCGCCTCCAGACTAGCGGACTATTCACAGATACGCAGTATTTT.